Listed below are T cell receptor beta chains from one sample, sequenced in a study of OX40 agonist ivuxolimab in advanced cancers. Clones were sequenced by immunoSEQ multiplex PCR, and TCRdb holds only the in-frame ones, with some missing. The sample yields 15,000 to 20,000 clones, 70% to 90% seen once. The material sequenced was CD4+ or CD8+ T cells sorted from blood, taken in a trial of the OX40 agonist ivuxolimab. The receptors were gathered from an adult with an advanced solid tumor such as melanoma, head and neck, liver or kidney cancer. Both conserved end residues are part of each CDR3. The D gene is left open where the match is weak. Clone size is given for some rows only: seen once, a few or many times, or a class if the clone is expanded.

d_gene,abundance,j_gene,v_gene,CDR3nt,CDR3aa
TRBD2,once,TRBJ2-7,TRBV16,TGTGCCAGCAGCCCGCCGCTAGCGGGGTTCTACGAGCAGTACTTC,CASSPPLAGFYEQYF
-,-,TRBJ1-5,TRBV25-1,TGTGCCAGCAGTGATCTTGGGGGGAGCAATCAGCCCCAGCATTTT,CASSDLGGSNQPQHF
-,-,TRBJ2-3,TRBV12-2,TGTGCAAGTCGCTCCCGCCCAGGTACGCAGTATTTT,CASRSRPGTQYF
-,medium-sized,TRBJ2-7,TRBV5-6,TGTGCCAGCATGAACGGAATCTCCTACGAGCAGTACTTC,CASMNGISYEQYF
TRBD2,few,TRBJ2-7,TRBV6-1,TGTGCCAGCAGTGACCAGGGAGGGCTCTACGAGCAGTACTTC,CASSDQGGLYEQYF
-,once,TRBJ1-1,TRBV5-1,TGCGCCAGCAGCCCGCCGGGTGGGACTGAAGCTTTCTTT,CASSPPGGTEAFF
-,-,TRBJ2-2,TRBV5-1,TGCGCCAGCAGCTTTTTAACAATCAGGGGCACCGGGGAGCTGTTTTTT,CASSFLTIRGTGELFF
-,-,TRBJ1-2,TRBV5-5,TGTGCCAGCAGCCCCGTGGGGGGGAACTATGGCTACACCTTC,CASSPVGGNYGYTF
-,few,TRBJ1-2,TRBV5-1,TGCGCCAGCAGCTTGGCGGCAGGGAGCGATGGCTACACCTTC,CASSLAAGSDGYTF
-,-,TRBJ2-7,TRBV5-1,TGCGCCAGCAGCCCCGTCGGGACTGTTTACGAGCAGTACTTC,CASSPVGTVYEQYF
TRBD1,-,TRBJ1-6,TRBV6-1,TGTGCCAGCAGTGTTCGGGACAGGGATAATTCACCCCTCCACTTT,CASSVRDRDNSPLHF
-,-,TRBJ2-1,TRBV19,TGTGCCAGCGATGACAGGACCTACAATGAGCAGTTCTTC,CASDDRTYNEQFF
TRBD2,-,TRBJ2-1,TRBV19,TGTGCCAGTAGTATTCAACTAGCGGTTTACAATGAGCAGTTCTTC,CASSIQLAVYNEQFF
-,-,TRBJ2-1,TRBV11-2,TGTGCCAGCAGCCCCTGGGGGCTTGATGCCTACAATGAGCAGTTCTTC,CASSPWGLDAYNEQFF
-,-,TRBJ2-7,TRBV4-3,TGCGCCAGCAGCCAAGATTTTACAGCTCAGTACGAGCAGTACTTC,CASSQDFTAQYEQYF
-,once,TRBJ2-7,TRBV7-2,TGTGCCAGCAGCTTTCCGGGACTGCCCTACGAGCAGTACTTC,CASSFPGLPYEQYF
TRBD1,-,TRBJ2-7,TRBV2,TGTGCCAGCAGGGACAGGGCCTACGAGCAGTACTTC,CASRDRAYEQYF
-,-,TRBJ2-7,TRBV5-6,TGTGCCAGCAGCTTGGTGGCTAGCGACGAGCAGTACTTC,CASSLVASDEQYF
-,-,TRBJ1-2,TRBV27,TGTGCCAGCAGTTTAATGCCAAGGGACTATGGCTACACCTTC,CASSLMPRDYGYTF
-,-,TRBJ2-5,TRBV5-3,TGTGCCAGCAGCTCGCCGTGGGAGACCCAGTACTTC,CASSSPWETQYF
-,-,TRBJ2-3,TRBV4-1,TGCGCCAGCAGCCAAGAATGGACGGGTAGCGGACGCACAGATACGCAGTATTTT,CASSQEWTGSGRTDTQYF
-,-,TRBJ2-1,TRBV7-6,TGTGCCAGCAGCTTAAGAGTGAGCTCCTACAATGAGCAGTTCTTC,CASSLRVSSYNEQFF
-,-,TRBJ2-1,TRBV28,TGTGCCGTACAACTGGACTACTCCTACAATGAGCAGTTCTTC,CAVQLDYSYNEQFF
-,-,TRBJ2-5,TRBV7-3,TGTGCCTGCACCCGGAGGGAGACCCAGTACTTC,CACTRRETQYF
TRBD2,-,TRBJ2-1,TRBV18,TGTGCCAGCTCACCGGCCACTAGCGGGAGAGGCAATGAGCAGTTCTTC,CASSPATSGRGNEQFF
-,few,TRBJ2-7,TRBV7-6,TGTGCCAGCAGTCTTAGGGAAGCTACCTACGAGCAGTACTTC,CASSLREATYEQYF
-,once,TRBJ1-3,TRBV7-8,TGTGCCAGCAGCTTAGTTGTCGCAGGCTTCTCTGGAAACACCATATATTTT,CASSLVVAGFSGNTIYF
TRBD1,-,TRBJ1-6,TRBV7-3,TGTGCCAGCAGCACCGGACAGGGTGGTAATTCACCCCTCCACTTT,CASSTGQGGNSPLHF
-,-,TRBJ2-1,TRBV6-4,TGTGCCAGCAGTGACTCGGCGGGGTCCTACAATGAGCAGTTCTTC,CASSDSAGSYNEQFF
-,-,TRBJ1-1,TRBV9,TGTGCCAGTGGGCTTGAGGACACTGAAGCTTTCTTT,CASGLEDTEAFF
-,-,TRBJ2-7,TRBV14,TGTGCCAGCAGCCAACACTACGAGCAGTACTTC,CASSQHYEQYF
-,-,TRBJ1-3,TRBV27,TGTGCCAGCAGTATCGGGACAAGCCCGGGAAACACCATATATTTT,CASSIGTSPGNTIYF
-,-,TRBJ2-1,TRBV27,TGTGCCAGCAGTTTTTACAATGAGCAGTTCTTC,CASSFYNEQFF
-,-,TRBJ2-3,TRBV13,TGTGCCAGCAGCTTAGGGACAGATACGCAGTATTTT,CASSLGTDTQYF
-,-,TRBJ1-2,TRBV4-1,TGCGCCAGCAGCCAAGATGAAATGCCCTATAGTGGCTACACCTTC,CASSQDEMPYSGYTF
-,-,TRBJ1-1,TRBV6-6,TGTGCCAGCTCAGGAGGGATGAACACTGAAGCTTTCTTT,CASSGGMNTEAFF
-,-,TRBJ2-1,TRBV5-1,TGCGCCAGCAGCTTGGACAGCAGCCCCTACAATGAGCAGTTCTTC,CASSLDSSPYNEQFF
TRBD2,-,TRBJ2-3,TRBV6-5,TGTGCCAGCAGTTACTCCCGGACTAGCGGGGAAGATACGCAGTATTTT,CASSYSRTSGEDTQYF
TRBD2,-,TRBJ2-7,TRBV11-2,TGTGCCAGCAGCCGTGGGACTAGCGGGTACGAGCAGTACTTC,CASSRGTSGYEQYF
-,few,TRBJ2-2,TRBV19,TGTGCCATCAGCTGGACATTAAACACCGGGGAGCTGTTTTTT,CAISWTLNTGELFF
-,-,TRBJ2-3,TRBV25-1,TGTGCCAGCAGTGAGGGCTCAGATACGCAGTATTTT,CASSEGSDTQYF